Following are 19 T cell receptor beta chains from one sample sequenced in a study of PD-1 blockade in mismatch repair-deficient tumors. Assay used: immunoSEQ multiplex PCR; TCRdb lists only in-frame clones, some missing. Of just under 65,000 clones listed, 88% are singletons. This material consisted of peripheral blood, taken 52 weeks after starting pembrolizumab. All receptors come from an adult with mismatch repair-deficient cancer.

The rearrangement uses TRBV5-6 and TRBJ1-4; 10 bases map to TRBD1. The CDR3 is 16 residues long. Germline-derived CDR1 and CDR2 are SGHDT and YYEEEE. Unmatched junction bases numbered 9, after V lost 3 bases and J lost 7 bases. The CDR3 here is CASSSTTGGAGEKLFF. Written as DNA, the CDR3 is TGTGCCAGCAGCTCGACGACAGGGGGCGCGGGTGAAAAACTGTTTTTT.

The chain links TRBV19 to TRBJ2-2; tentative D call: TRBD2 (7 bases). CDR3 length equals 13 residues. V was clipped by 7 bases and J by 5 bases, with 11 bases between them. Germline V gives CDR1 LNHDA, CDR2 SQIVND (reference sequence). In DNA, the CDR3 is TGTGCCAGTACAAAGGGGGGGACCGGGGAGCTGTTTTTT. It yields the protein CASTKGGTGELFF. The variable domain in full, with the rest retrieved from reference TRBV19 and TRBJ2-2, is DGGITQSPKYLFRKEGQNVTLSCEQNLNHDAMYWYRQDPGQGLRLIYYSQIVNDFQKGDIAEGYSVSREKKESFPLTVTSAQKNPTAFYLCASTKGGTGELFFGEGSRLTVL.

The V call is TRBV30, the J call TRBJ1-1; D gene ambiguous. Germline assignment: CDR1 GTSNPN and CDR2 SVGIG (reference sequence). The V end lost 4 bases, the J end lost 0 bases, and 12 bases lay between the germline ends. This CDR3 contains 14 residues. The CDR3 region has the DNA TGTGCCTGGACCAGGTTCAGAATGAACACTGAAGCTTTCTTT. Translated, it gives CAWTRFRMNTEAFF.

In its sample, this clone was seen once. This rearrangement joins TRBV6-5 to TRBJ2-3; D uncertain. CDR1 is MNHEY and CDR2 is SVGAGI in the germline V gene. Trimming shortened V by 4 bases and J by 1 base, and 9 bases separated the two germline ends. The CDR3 is 14 residues long. CDR3 amino acids: CASSSPGGTDTQYF. DNA of the CDR3: TGTGCCAGCAGTTCCCCTGGTGGCACAGATACGCAGTATTTT.

This clone came up once. The chain uses TRBV7-8 and TRBJ2-7, with a weak D call TRBD2 (6 bases). This CDR3 spans 13 amino acids. The V end lost 5 bases, the J end lost 6 bases, and 14 bases lay between the germline ends. Looked up from germline, CDR1 is SGHVS and CDR2 is FQNEAQ. As DNA, the CDR3 is TGTGCCAGCAGCGCGGTGGGTAGCGGCGAGCAGTACTTC. It is translated as CASSAVGSGEQYF.

The chain recombines TRBV6-1 with TRBJ2-5; 9 bases map to TRBD2. The CDR3 is made up of 13 amino acids. Germline V lookup: CDR1 MNHNS, CDR2 SASEGT. The J segment lost 5 bases and the V segment lost 6 bases, leaving 4 bases of the junction unmatched. CDR3 loop: CASRVAGVETQYF. The CDR3 DNA follows: TGTGCCAGCAGGGTAGCGGGAGTGGAGACCCAGTACTTC.

This clone was picked up one time. The gene calls are TRBV7-2 and TRBJ2-7, with TRBD1 matching 8 bases. The CDR3 is made up of 17 amino acids. Trimming cost V 4 bases and J 2 bases; bases outside gene matches: 13. Germline lookup yields CDR1 SGHTA and CDR2 FQGNSA. The CDR3 region is CASSSTGVRDRAYEQYF. The CDR3 bases are TGTGCCAGCAGCTCGACAGGGGTACGGGACAGAGCCTACGAGCAGTACTTC. The complete variable domain, with remaining parts taken from reference TRBV7-2 and TRBJ2-7, reads GAGVSQSPSNKVTEKGKDVELRCDPISGHTALYWYRQSLGQGLEFLIYFQGNSAPDKSGLPSDRFSAERTGGSVSTLTIQRTQQEDSAVYLCASSSTGVRDRAYEQYFGPGTRLTVT.

The rearrangement uses TRBV29-1 and TRBJ2-1; TRBD2 is a possible D gene (6 bases). Germline lookup yields CDR1 SQVTM and CDR2 ANQGSEA. Trimming took 3 bases from V and 4 from J, leaving 19 bases between them. The CDR3 loop spans 16 amino acids. CDR3 loop: CSVEISGIAEYNEQFF. CDR3 bases: TGCAGCGTTGAGATCTCCGGAATAGCGGAGTACAATGAGCAGTTCTTC.

The chain couples TRBV19 to TRBJ1-5; the D is unclear. There are 15 residues in the CDR3. Per the germline V gene, CDR1 is LNHDA and CDR2 is SQIVND (reference sequence). V lost 3 bases and J lost 0, with 9 bases in between. The CDR3: CASSIGDSSNQPQHF. CDR3 coding DNA: TGTGCCAGTAGTATTGGGGATAGTAGCAATCAGCCCCAGCATTTT.

The chain is built from TRBV10-2 and TRBJ2-3, with a possible D match to TRBD1 (5 bases). The germline V and J ends were trimmed by 6 bases and 4 bases, with 20 bases remaining between them. The CDR3 spans 16 residues. From germline, CDR1 is WSHSY and CDR2 SAAADI. This CDR3 reads CASRLGHSKRADTQYF. In DNA, the CDR3 is TGCGCCAGCAGGCTCGGACACTCTAAGCGCGCAGATACGCAGTATTTT.

The rearrangement joins TRBV4-2 to TRBJ1-4, with D unclear. The germline V gene has CDR1 LGHNA and CDR2 YNFKEQ. CDR3 size: 15 residues. Trimming took off 0 bases at V and 4 bases at J, with 9 bases between the two ends. CDR3: CASSQDWKINEKLFF. DNA of the CDR3: TGTGCCAGCAGCCAAGATTGGAAGATTAATGAAAAACTGTTTTTT.

In its sample, this clone was seen a few times. The chain uses TRBV18 and TRBJ1-5; D is unclear. Trimming left V 3 bases short and J 1 base short, with 1 base between. CDR1 is KGHSH, CDR2 LQKENI, per germline. The CDR3 covers 12 residues. CDR3 nucleotide sequence: TGTGCCAGCTCACCGAGCAATCAGCCCCAGCATTTT. Amino acids: CASSPSNQPQHF.

The genes are TRBV18 and TRBJ1-2; D perhaps matches TRBD1 (5 bases). This CDR3 region has 12 residues. Germline V gene lookup returns CDR1 KGHSH and CDR2 LQKENI. The germline V and J ends were trimmed by 4 bases and 2 bases, with 5 bases remaining between them. The CDR3 is CASSRDNYGYTF. The CDR3 DNA reads TGTGCCAGCTCACGGGACAACTATGGCTACACCTTC.

The V gene is TRBV4-1, the J gene TRBJ2-5; 8 bases are shared with TRBD1. Germline CDR1 MGHRA, CDR2 YSYEKL. V shed 4 bases, J shed 4 bases, and the junction held 8 bases outside the gene matches. CDR3 length: 15 amino acids. The DNA for the CDR3 is TGCGCCAGCAGCCCGGACAGGGAAGTAGGAGAGACCCAGTACTTC. Protein product: CASSPDREVGETQYF.

V gene TRBV29-1 combines with J gene TRBJ2-2; 7 nucleotides match TRBD1. Trimming removed 6 bases from V and 8 bases from J; junction bases left unmatched: 6. The CDR3 has 12 amino acids. CDR1 is SQVTM and CDR2 is ANQGSEA in the germline V gene. The CDR3 bases are TGCAGCGTCGCCCGACAGGGTGGGGAGCTGTTTTTT. Amino acid sequence: CSVARQGGELFF.

The table lists this clone with a few counts. V usage is TRBV7-8 and J usage is TRBJ1-2; 11 bases are a match to TRBD1. The germline gives CDR1 SGHVS, CDR2 FQNEAQ. V was pared by 5 bases and J by 6 bases, with 8 bases of the junction left unmatched. The CDR3 runs to 15 residues. CDR3 DNA sequence: TGTGCCAGCAGCGCTCGGACAGGGGGCTTGAATGGCTACACCTTC. Protein sequence: CASSARTGGLNGYTF.

In this sample, this clone turned up once. The CDR3 DNA sequence: TGTGCCAGCAGCGACCGTCGGGTTTTGGCAAAAACCCATCAGCCCCAGCATTTT. Protein product: CASSDRRVLAKTHQPQHF. V and J are TRBV9 and TRBJ1-5, with D unresolved. The V gene's germline CDR1 is SGDLS and CDR2 YYNGEE. The CDR3 loop spans 18 amino acids. V was trimmed by 3 bases and J by 5 bases, leaving 24 bases between them.

This clone was counted once. The chain has TRBV10-3 and TRBJ2-7; 9 nucleotides agree with TRBD1. CDR1 ENHRY and CDR2 SYGVKD come from the germline V gene. Trimming removed 6 bases from V and 3 bases from J; junction bases left unmatched: 6. The CDR3 length is 14 residues. DNA for the CDR3: TGTGCCATCAGAGGGGACAGGGTGGGCTACGAGCAGTACTTC. Its translation is CAIRGDRVGYEQYF.

The V call is TRBV7-9, the J call TRBJ2-1, with 7 bases identical to TRBD1. Germline values: CDR1 SEHNR, CDR2 FQNEAQ (reference sequence). With V trimmed by 4 bases and J by 7 bases, 10 bases remained unmatched. CDR3 length: 15 amino acids. CDR3: CASSSPETGINEQFF. In nucleotides, the CDR3 is TGTGCCAGCAGCTCCCCGGAGACAGGGATTAATGAGCAGTTCTTC.